The 2 T cell receptor beta chains below come from one sample, sequenced in a study of cytomegalovirus exposure and HLA in healthy donors. In the PCR, 60 Vbeta and 13 Jbeta primers were used. Only in-frame clones appear in the TCRdb table, and some are missing; sequencing was by immunoSEQ multiplex PCR. The repertoire holds about 170,000 clones, with roughly 72% as singletons. The sequenced material came from PBMCs. The receptors here all came from a man aged 40-50 years in good health and CMV-seropositive.

This clone was counted only a few times. The CDR3 reads CASSLAAGQTNQPQHF. CDR3 nucleotide sequence: TGTGCCAGCAGCTTGGCCGCGGGACAGACCAATCAGCCCCAGCATTTT. This chain uses TRBV5-4 with TRBJ1-5; TRBD1 agrees at 7 bases. Germline assignment: CDR1 SGHNT and CDR2 YYREEE (reference sequence). The CDR3 totals 16 residues. J was trimmed by 3 bases and V by 0 bases; bases with no gene match: 6.

V gene TRBV6-5 combines with J gene TRBJ1-1; no clear D gene. This CDR3 has 15 amino acids. Trimming left V 2 bases short and J 4 bases short, with 14 bases between. The V gene's germline CDR1 is MNHEY and CDR2 SVGAGI. Written as DNA, the CDR3 is TGTGCCAGCAGTTACCAAACTGTTAGTGGCACTGAAGCTTTCTTT. As protein: CASSYQTVSGTEAFF.